These T cell receptor beta chains were read from a single sample in a study of T-cell reconstitution after alpha-beta-depleted transplantation in children. TCRdb re-called the PCR reads through MiXCR, storing one row per CDR3 protein. The sample shows around 580,000 distinct CDR3 sequences, roughly 23% of them seen only once. Sequences were derived from PBMCs, mostly from graft donor cells, sampled 360 days after TCRalphabeta/CD19-depleted stem cell transplant. These receptors came from a boy under two years old who had a stem cell transplant for acute myeloid leukemia, so the T cells may come from the graft donor. The CDR3 runs from the conserved cysteine through the conserved F or W. D genes are given only for firm matches. Rows give clone size only sometimes, using once, few, many, or a class for an expanded clone.

J: TRBJ2-1
D: TRBD2
size: many
V: TRBV20-1
CDR3: CSASLAGAYNEQFF
DNA: TGCAGTGCCTCCCTGGCGGGGGCCTACAATGAGCAGTTCTTC

J: TRBJ2-1
D: TRBD2
size: few
V: TRBV6-1
CDR3: CASRRLAGGRSSYNEQFF
DNA: TGTGCCAGCAGAAGACTAGCGGGGGGTCGTAGCTCCTACAATGAGCAGTTCTTC

J: TRBJ1-6
D: TRBD1
size: few
V: TRBV20-1
CDR3: CSAASLRTGGSPLHF
DNA: TGCAGTGCTGCCTCCCTTAGGACAGGGGGTTCACCCCTCCACTTT

J: TRBJ2-7
D: NA
size: NA
V: TRBV7-9
CDR3: CASSLAGGGEQYF
DNA: TGTGCCAGCAGCTTAGCGGGGGGAGGCGAGCAGTACTTC

J: TRBJ2-1
D: NA
size: NA
V: TRBV7-9
CDR3: CASSAKDRGDHEQFF
DNA: TGTGCCAGCAGCGCAAAGGACCGGGGAGATCATGAGCAGTTCTTC

J: TRBJ2-3
D: TRBD2
size: NA
V: TRBV27
CDR3: CASSPAGRGAPDTQYF
DNA: TGTGCCAGCAGTCCTGCAGGGCGGGGGGCCCCAGATACGCAGTATTTT

J: TRBJ2-1
D: TRBD1
size: many
V: TRBV12-3/TRBV12-4
CDR3: CASSLARGHFENEQFF
DNA: TGTGCCAGCAGTTTAGCGAGGGGGCATTTTGAGAATGAGCAGTTCTTC

J: TRBJ1-4
D: NA
size: NA
V: TRBV6-5
CDR3: CASSYSNGPGSGLKEKLFF
DNA: TGTGCCAGCAGTTACTCGAATGGTCCAGGGTCCGGCCTCAAAGAAAAACTGTTTTTT

J: TRBJ2-2
D: NA
size: many
V: TRBV5-1
CDR3: CASSFGLTGELFF
DNA: TGCGCCAGCAGCTTTGGGCTAACCGGGGAGCTGTTTTTT

J: TRBJ1-5
D: NA
size: NA
V: TRBV7-2
CDR3: CASSLTGAAKPQHF
DNA: TGTGCCAGCAGCTTAACGGGCGCGGCGAAGCCCCAGCATTTT

J: TRBJ2-5
D: TRBD2
size: many
V: TRBV7-2
CDR3: CASSRLAGQETQYF
DNA: TGTGCCAGCAGCCGACTAGCGGGTCAAGAGACCCAGTACTTC

J: TRBJ1-4
D: TRBD1
size: NA
V: TRBV7-2
CDR3: CASSLAGGVEKLFF
DNA: TGTGCCAGCAGCTTGGCAGGGGGGGTTGAAAAACTGTTTTTT

J: TRBJ2-7
D: TRBD2
size: NA
V: TRBV7-2
CDR3: CASSLVAGGPNSYEQYF
DNA: TGTGCCAGCAGCTTAGTGGCGGGGGGACCCAATTCCTACGAGCAGTACTTC

J: TRBJ1-1
D: NA
size: few
V: TRBV12-3/TRBV12-4
CDR3: CASTGGQNTEAFF
DNA: TGTGCCAGCACGGGGGGACAGAACACTGAAGCTTTCTTT

J: TRBJ2-3
D: NA
size: few
V: TRBV11-3
CDR3: CASSLVNLMFPPLPPSTDTQYF
DNA: TGTGCCAGCAGCTTAGTGAACCTAATGTTTCCCCCCTTGCCTCCTAGCACAGATACGCAGTATTTT

J: TRBJ1-2
D: NA
size: NA
V: TRBV7-9
CDR3: CASSLAGHYGYTF
DNA: TGTGCCAGCAGCTTGGCGGGGCACTATGGCTACACCTTC

J: TRBJ1-1
D: TRBD1
size: few
V: TRBV12-3/TRBV12-4
CDR3: CASTLGQPSSEAFF
DNA: TGTGCCAGCACCCTGGGACAGCCTAGCTCTGAAGCTTTCTTT

J: TRBJ2-3
D: NA
size: many
V: TRBV6-2/TRBV6-3
CDR3: CASTQTREGTDTQYF
DNA: TGTGCCAGCACCCAGACTAGAGAGGGGACAGATACGCAGTATTTT

J: TRBJ1-1
D: TRBD1
size: NA
V: TRBV27
CDR3: CASGEWKGTGPTEAFF
DNA: TGTGCCAGCGGGGAGTGGAAGGGGACAGGGCCCACTGAAGCTTTCTTC

J: TRBJ2-3
D: NA
size: many
V: TRBV12-3/TRBV12-4
CDR3: CASRRLMDTQYF
DNA: TGTGCCAGCAGGAGACTGATGGATACGCAGTATTTT

J: TRBJ1-1
D: NA
size: NA
V: TRBV10-3
CDR3: CAISGGSTYGAEAFF
DNA: TGTGCCATCAGTGGTGGCAGCACTTATGGGGCTGAAGCTTTCTTT

J: TRBJ2-7
D: TRBD1
size: NA
V: TRBV7-2
CDR3: CASSAYRDRGWDEQYF
DNA: TGTGCCAGCAGCGCTTACCGGGACAGGGGTTGGGACGAGCAGTACTTC

J: TRBJ2-2
D: NA
size: NA
V: TRBV30
CDR3: CAWSVGGGELFF
DNA: TGTGCCTGGAGTGTAGGGGGCGGGGAGCTGTTTTTT

J: TRBJ2-1
D: TRBD1
size: NA
V: TRBV2
CDR3: CASFGGQGARNEQFF
DNA: TGTGCCAGCTTCGGTGGACAGGGGGCGAGGAATGAGCAGTTCTTC

J: TRBJ2-7
D: NA
size: NA
V: TRBV20-1
CDR3: CSARPSYEQYF
DNA: TGCAGTGCTAGACCCTCCTACGAGCAGTACTTC

J: TRBJ2-3
D: TRBD2
size: few
V: TRBV4-3
CDR3: CASSQEGVAGGPDTQYF
DNA: TGCGCCAGCAGCCAAGAAGGGGTAGCGGGGGGGCCAGATACGCAGTATTTT

J: TRBJ2-5
D: NA
size: few
V: TRBV7-2
CDR3: CASSRKTGPQETQYF
DNA: TGTGCCAGCAGTCGTAAGACCGGGCCACAAGAGACCCAGTACTTC

J: TRBJ2-3
D: NA
size: NA
V: TRBV7-2
CDR3: CASSQWGAGTDTQYF
DNA: TGTGCCAGCAGCCAGTGGGGGGCCGGCACAGATACGCAGTATTTT

J: TRBJ2-4
D: TRBD2
size: few
V: TRBV20-1
CDR3: CSARRGGAKNIQYF
DNA: TGCAGTGCTAGGCGGGGGGGAGCCAAAAACATTCAGTACTTC

J: TRBJ1-5
D: TRBD1
size: few
V: TRBV6-1
CDR3: CASSAGTGQPQHF
DNA: TGTGCCAGCAGTGCGGGGACAGGTCAGCCCCAGCATTTT

J: TRBJ2-3
D: TRBD2
size: many
V: TRBV7-3
CDR3: CASSLTMAGGAADTQYF
DNA: TGTGCCAGCAGCTTAACGATGGCGGGGGGGGCCGCAGATACGCAGTATTTT

J: TRBJ1-4
D: NA
size: few
V: TRBV12-3/TRBV12-4
CDR3: CAVSRGNRKLFF
DNA: TGTGCCGTCAGCCGGGGCAACCGAAAACTGTTTTTT

J: TRBJ2-3
D: NA
size: NA
V: TRBV11-2
CDR3: CAHRDTQYF
DNA: TGTGCCCACCGAGATACGCAGTATTTT

J: TRBJ2-5
D: TRBD2
size: NA
V: TRBV20-1
CDR3: CSARPPSGGAGTQYF
DNA: TGCAGTGCGCGACCGCCTAGCGGGGGGGCAGGGACCCAGTACTTC

J: TRBJ2-1
D: TRBD2
size: many
V: TRBV7-6
CDR3: CASSLPLAGGPDEQFF
DNA: TGTGCCAGCAGCCTCCCGCTAGCGGGGGGGCCGGATGAGCAGTTCTTC

J: TRBJ2-1
D: NA
size: few
V: TRBV12-3/TRBV12-4
CDR3: CASSPGRAYNEQFF
DNA: TGTGCCAGCAGTCCAGGACGGGCTTACAATGAGCAGTTCTTC

J: TRBJ1-1
D: NA
size: NA
V: TRBV10-3
CDR3: CAISDHGLNTEAFF
DNA: TGTGCCATCAGTGACCACGGGCTGAACACTGAAGCTTTCTTT

J: TRBJ2-1
D: TRBD1
size: once
V: TRBV7-2
CDR3: CASSLHRGAYNEQFF
DNA: TGTGCCAGCAGCCTCCACAGGGGAGCCTACAATGAGCAGTTCTTC

J: TRBJ2-1
D: TRBD2
size: few
V: TRBV20-1
CDR3: CSARALAGGPYNEQFF
DNA: TGCAGTGCTAGAGCCCTAGCGGGGGGGCCTTACAATGAGCAGTTCTTC

J: TRBJ2-3
D: NA
size: once
V: TRBV7-3
CDR3: CASSLTREDTQYF
DNA: TGTGCCAGCAGCCTTACGAGGGAGGATACGCAGTATTTT

J: TRBJ2-5
D: NA
size: NA
V: TRBV7-6
CDR3: CASSFLTQETQYF
DNA: TGTGCCAGCAGCTTTTTGACACAAGAGACCCAGTACTTC

J: TRBJ2-5
D: NA
size: NA
V: TRBV10-3
CDR3: CAISVRLARETQYF
DNA: TGTGCCATCAGTGTGCGGCTAGCGCGGGAGACCCAGTACTTC

J: TRBJ2-3
D: NA
size: many
V: TRBV5-1
CDR3: CASSLNPGTDTQYF
DNA: TGCGCCAGCAGCTTAAACCCCGGGACAGATACGCAGTATTTT

J: TRBJ1-2
D: NA
size: NA
V: TRBV6-1
CDR3: CATHPPGHGLGYTF
DNA: TGTGCCACCCATCCCCCGGGACATGGACTTGGCTACACCTTC

J: TRBJ2-2
D: TRBD1
size: few
V: TRBV12-3/TRBV12-4
CDR3: CASSNTGDTGELFF
DNA: TGTGCCAGCAGCAATACAGGGGACACCGGGGAGCTGTTTTTT

J: TRBJ2-1
D: NA
size: NA
V: TRBV7-3
CDR3: CASSLSGGPPEEQFF
DNA: TGTGCCAGCAGCTTAAGCGGGGGCCCCCCTGAGGAGCAGTTCTTC

J: TRBJ2-7
D: TRBD2
size: NA
V: TRBV20-1
CDR3: CSASSGGHEQYF
DNA: TGCAGTGCCAGTAGCGGGGGGCACGAGCAGTACTTC

J: TRBJ2-1
D: TRBD1
size: few
V: TRBV20-1
CDR3: CSASPGQATSSYNEQFF
DNA: TGCAGTGCTAGTCCCGGACAGGCCACCAGCTCCTACAATGAGCAGTTCTTC

J: TRBJ2-2
D: NA
size: few
V: TRBV20-1
CDR3: CSAPTSGPNTGELFF
DNA: TGCAGTGCCCCCACGAGCGGGCCGAACACCGGGGAGCTGTTTTTT

J: TRBJ2-1
D: TRBD2
size: few
V: TRBV6-5
CDR3: CASSYSPGGSLFEQFF
DNA: TGTGCCAGCAGTTACTCCCCGGGGGGGTCCCTTTTTGAGCAGTTCTTC

J: TRBJ2-3
D: TRBD2
size: NA
V: TRBV12-3/TRBV12-4
CDR3: CASRPGLAGTTDTQYF
DNA: TGTGCCAGCAGACCAGGACTAGCGGGGACCACAGATACGCAGTATTTT

J: TRBJ2-1
D: NA
size: few
V: TRBV7-8
CDR3: CASSLAQGTAYNEQFF
DNA: TGTGCCAGCAGCTTAGCGCAGGGGACGGCCTACAATGAGCAGTTCTTC

J: TRBJ2-3
D: NA
size: many
V: TRBV20-1
CDR3: CSASVGPPDTQYF
DNA: TGCAGTGCTAGTGTGGGGCCTCCGGATACGCAGTATTTT

J: TRBJ2-3
D: TRBD2
size: NA
V: TRBV4-3
CDR3: CASSHLLAGGSDTQYF
DNA: TGCGCCAGCAGCCACCTACTAGCGGGGGGGTCCGATACGCAGTATTTT

J: TRBJ2-3
D: TRBD2
size: NA
V: TRBV20-1
CDR3: CSAPIGLAGGNADTQYF
DNA: TGCAGTGCCCCGATCGGACTAGCGGGGGGGAACGCAGATACGCAGTATTTT